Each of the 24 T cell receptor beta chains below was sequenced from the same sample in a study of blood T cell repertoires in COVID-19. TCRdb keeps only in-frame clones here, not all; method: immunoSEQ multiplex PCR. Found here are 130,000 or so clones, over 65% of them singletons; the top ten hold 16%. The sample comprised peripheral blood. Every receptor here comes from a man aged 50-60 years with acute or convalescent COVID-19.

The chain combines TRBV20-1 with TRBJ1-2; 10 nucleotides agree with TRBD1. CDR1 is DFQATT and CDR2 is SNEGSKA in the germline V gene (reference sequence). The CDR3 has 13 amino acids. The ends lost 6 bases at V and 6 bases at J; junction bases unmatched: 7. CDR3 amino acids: CSASGTGVHGYTF. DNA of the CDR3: TGCAGTGCGAGTGGGACAGGGGTACATGGCTACACCTTC.

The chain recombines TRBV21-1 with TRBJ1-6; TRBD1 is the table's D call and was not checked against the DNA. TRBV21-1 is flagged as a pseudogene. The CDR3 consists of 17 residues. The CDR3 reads CASSKVHLTGIGSPLHF. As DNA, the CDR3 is TGTGCCAGCAGCAAAGTCCACCTGACAGGGATCGGTTCACCCCTCCACTTT.

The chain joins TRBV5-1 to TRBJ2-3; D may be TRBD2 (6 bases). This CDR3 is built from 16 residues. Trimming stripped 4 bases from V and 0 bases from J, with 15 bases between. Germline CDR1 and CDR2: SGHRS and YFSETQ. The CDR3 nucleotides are TGCGCCAGCAGCCCTACTAGCAGTCTTAGCACAGATACGCAGTATTTT. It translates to CASSPTSSLSTDTQYF.

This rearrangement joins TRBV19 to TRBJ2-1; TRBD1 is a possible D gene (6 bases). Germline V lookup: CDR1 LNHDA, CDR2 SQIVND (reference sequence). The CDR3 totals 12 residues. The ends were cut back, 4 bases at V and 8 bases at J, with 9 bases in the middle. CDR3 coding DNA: TGTGCCAGTAGTAACAGGGAGTATGAGCAGTTCTTC. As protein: CASSNREYEQFF.

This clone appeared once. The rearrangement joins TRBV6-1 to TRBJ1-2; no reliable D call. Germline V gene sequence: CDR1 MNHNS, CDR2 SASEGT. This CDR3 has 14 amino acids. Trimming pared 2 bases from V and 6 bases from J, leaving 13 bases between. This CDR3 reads CASSESGIYDGYTF. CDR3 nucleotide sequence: TGTGCCAGCAGTGAATCAGGTATCTATGATGGCTACACCTTC.

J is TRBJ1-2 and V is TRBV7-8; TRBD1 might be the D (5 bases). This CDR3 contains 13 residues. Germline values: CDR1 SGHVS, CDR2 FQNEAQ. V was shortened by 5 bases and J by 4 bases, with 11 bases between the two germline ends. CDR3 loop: CASSPGQGYGYTF. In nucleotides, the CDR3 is TGTGCCAGCAGCCCCGGGCAGGGCTATGGCTACACCTTC.

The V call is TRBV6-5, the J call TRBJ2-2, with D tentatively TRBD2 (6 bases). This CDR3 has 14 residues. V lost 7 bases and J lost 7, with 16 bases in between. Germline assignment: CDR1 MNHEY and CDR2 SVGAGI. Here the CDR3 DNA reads TGTGCCAGCACCCCGGGGGTAGTTGGCGGGGAGCTGTTTTTT. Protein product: CASTPGVVGGELFF.

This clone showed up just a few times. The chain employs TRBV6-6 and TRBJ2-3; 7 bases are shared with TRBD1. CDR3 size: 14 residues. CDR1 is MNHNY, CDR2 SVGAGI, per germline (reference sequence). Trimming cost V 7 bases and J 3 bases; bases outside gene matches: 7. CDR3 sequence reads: CASKGALATDTQYF. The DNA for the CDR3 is TGTGCCAGCAAGGGGGCCTTGGCAACAGATACGCAGTATTTT.

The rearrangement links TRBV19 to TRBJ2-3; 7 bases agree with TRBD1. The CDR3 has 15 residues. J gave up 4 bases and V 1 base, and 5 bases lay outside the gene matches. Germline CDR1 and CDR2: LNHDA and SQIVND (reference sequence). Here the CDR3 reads CASSIGGGRADTQYF. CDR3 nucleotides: TGTGCCAGTAGTATAGGAGGGGGCAGGGCAGATACGCAGTATTTT. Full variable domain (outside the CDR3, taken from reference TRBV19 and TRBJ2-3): DGGITQSPKYLFRKEGQNVTLSCEQNLNHDAMYWYRQDPGQGLRLIYYSQIVNDFQKGDIAEGYSVSREKKESFPLTVTSAQKNPTAFYLCASSIGGGRADTQYFGPGTRLTVL.

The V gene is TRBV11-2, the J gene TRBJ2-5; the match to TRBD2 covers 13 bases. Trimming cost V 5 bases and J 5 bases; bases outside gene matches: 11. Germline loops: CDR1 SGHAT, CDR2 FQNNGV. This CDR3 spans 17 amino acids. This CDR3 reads CASSPQGRLAGGETQYF. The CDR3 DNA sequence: TGTGCCAGCAGCCCCCAAGGCCGACTAGCGGGGGGTGAGACCCAGTACTTC.

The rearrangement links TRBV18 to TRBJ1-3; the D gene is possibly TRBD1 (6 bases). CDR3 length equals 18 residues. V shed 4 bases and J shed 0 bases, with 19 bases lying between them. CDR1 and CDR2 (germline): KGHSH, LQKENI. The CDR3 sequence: CASSLLGQGLYSGNTIYF. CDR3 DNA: TGTGCCAGCTCACTCCTCGGCCAGGGGCTCTACTCTGGAAACACCATATATTTT. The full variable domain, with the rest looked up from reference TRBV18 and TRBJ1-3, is NAGVMQNPRHLVRRRGQEARLRCSPMKGHSHVYWYRQLPEEGLKFMVYLQKENIIDESGMPKERFSAEFPKEGPSILRIQQVVRGDSAAYFCASSLLGQGLYSGNTIYFGEGSWLTVV.

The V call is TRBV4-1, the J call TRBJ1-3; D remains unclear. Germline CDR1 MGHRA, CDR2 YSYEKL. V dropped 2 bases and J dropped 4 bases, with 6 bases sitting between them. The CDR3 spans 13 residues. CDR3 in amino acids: CASSQLSGNTIYF. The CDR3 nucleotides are TGCGCCAGCAGCCAATTATCGGGAAACACCATATATTTT.

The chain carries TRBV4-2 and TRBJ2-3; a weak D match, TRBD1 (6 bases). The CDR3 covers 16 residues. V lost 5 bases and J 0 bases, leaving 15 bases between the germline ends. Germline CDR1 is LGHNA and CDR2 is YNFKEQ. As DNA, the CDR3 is TGTGCCAGCAGCACGAAGGGGGACCAAAGCACAGATACGCAGTATTTT. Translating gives CASSTKGDQSTDTQYF.

The CDR3 coding sequence is TGTGCCAGCAGTTCCAGGGATGAGCAGTTCTTC. Translated, it gives CASSSRDEQFF. V gene TRBV6-5 combines with J gene TRBJ2-1; a possible D gene is TRBD1 (5 bases). The CDR3 runs to 11 residues. The ends were cut back, 4 bases at V and 8 bases at J, with 6 bases in the middle. Germline loops: CDR1 MNHEY, CDR2 SVGAGI.

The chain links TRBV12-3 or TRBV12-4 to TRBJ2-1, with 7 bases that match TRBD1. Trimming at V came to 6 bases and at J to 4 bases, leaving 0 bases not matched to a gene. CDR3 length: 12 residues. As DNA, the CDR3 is TGTGCCAGCAGGACAGGGTACAATGAGCAGTTCTTC. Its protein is CASRTGYNEQFF.

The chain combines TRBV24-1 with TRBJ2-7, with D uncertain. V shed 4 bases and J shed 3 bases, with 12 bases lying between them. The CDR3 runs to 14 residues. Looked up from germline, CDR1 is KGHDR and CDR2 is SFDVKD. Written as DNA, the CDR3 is TGTGCCACCAGTGACCATAACAGAGTCTACGAGCAGTACGTC. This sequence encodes CATSDHNRVYEQYV.

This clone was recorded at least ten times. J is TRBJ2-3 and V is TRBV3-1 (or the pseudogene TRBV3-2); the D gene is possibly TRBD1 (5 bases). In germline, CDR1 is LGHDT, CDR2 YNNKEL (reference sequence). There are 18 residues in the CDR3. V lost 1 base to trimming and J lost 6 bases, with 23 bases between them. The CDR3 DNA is TGTGCCAGCAGCCAAGCGGAGTGGCTACAGGCAGCCGGTGATACGCAGTATTTT. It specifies CASSQAEWLQAAGDTQYF.

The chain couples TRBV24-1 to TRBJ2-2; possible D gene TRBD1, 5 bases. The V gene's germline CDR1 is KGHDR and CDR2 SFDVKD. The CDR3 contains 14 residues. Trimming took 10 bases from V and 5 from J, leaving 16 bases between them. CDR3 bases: TGTGCCACAGGGTCCAGGGTAGAAACCGGGGAGCTGTTTTTT. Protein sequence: CATGSRVETGELFF.

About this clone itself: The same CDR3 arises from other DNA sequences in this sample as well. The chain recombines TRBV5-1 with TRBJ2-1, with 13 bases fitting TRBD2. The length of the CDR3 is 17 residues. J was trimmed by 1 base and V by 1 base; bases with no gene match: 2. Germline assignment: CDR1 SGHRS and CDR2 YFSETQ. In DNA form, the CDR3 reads TGCGCCAGCAGCTTGAGACTAGCGGGGGGATCCTACAATGAGCAGTTCTTC. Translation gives CASSLRLAGGSYNEQFF.

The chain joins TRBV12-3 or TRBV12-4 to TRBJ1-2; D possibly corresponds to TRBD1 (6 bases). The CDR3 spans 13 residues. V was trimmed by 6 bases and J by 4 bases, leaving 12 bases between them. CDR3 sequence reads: CASRIQGSYGYTF. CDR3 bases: TGTGCCAGCAGGATACAGGGCTCCTATGGCTACACCTTC.

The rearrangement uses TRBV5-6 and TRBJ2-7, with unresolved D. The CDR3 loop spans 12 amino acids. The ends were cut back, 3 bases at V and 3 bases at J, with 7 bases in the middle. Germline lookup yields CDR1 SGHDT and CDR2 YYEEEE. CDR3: CASSSTDYEQYF. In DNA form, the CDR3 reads TGTGCCAGCAGCTCTACTGACTACGAGCAGTACTTC. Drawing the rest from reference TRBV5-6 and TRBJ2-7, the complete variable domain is DAGVTQSPTHLIKTRGQQVTLRCSPKSGHDTVSWYQQALGQGPQFIFQYYEEEERQRGNFPDRFSGHQFPNYSSELNVNALLLGDSALYLCASSSTDYEQYFGPGTRLTVT.

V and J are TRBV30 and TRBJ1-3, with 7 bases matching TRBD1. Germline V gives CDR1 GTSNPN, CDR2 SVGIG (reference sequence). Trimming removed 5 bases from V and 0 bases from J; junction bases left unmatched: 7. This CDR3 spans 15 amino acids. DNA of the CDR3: TGTGCCTGGTTAAACAGGGGCCACTCTGGAAACACCATATATTTT. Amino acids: CAWLNRGHSGNTIYF.

CDR3: CASSLLRETQYF. The CDR3, as DNA: TGCGCCAGCAGCTTGTTGCGGGAGACCCAGTACTTC. This rearrangement joins TRBV5-1 to TRBJ2-5; D uncertain. Germline loops: CDR1 SGHRS, CDR2 YFSETQ. V lost 1 base to trimming and J lost 5 bases, with 6 bases between them. The CDR3 contains 12 residues. The complete variable domain, with remaining parts taken from reference TRBV5-1 and TRBJ2-5, reads KAGVTQTPRYLIKTRGQQVTLSCSPISGHRSVSWYQQTPGQGLQFLFEYFSETQRNKGNFPGRFSGRQFSNSRSEMNVSTLELGDSALYLCASSLLRETQYFGPGTRLLVL.

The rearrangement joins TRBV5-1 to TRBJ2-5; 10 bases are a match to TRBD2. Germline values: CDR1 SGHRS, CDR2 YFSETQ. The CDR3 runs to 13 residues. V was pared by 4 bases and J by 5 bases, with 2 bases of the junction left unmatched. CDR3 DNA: TGCGCCAGCAGCACGGGACTAGCGGAGACCCAGTACTTC. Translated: CASSTGLAETQYF.